These 30 T cell receptor beta chains were all obtained from the same sample, sequenced in a study of early T cells in non-severe SARS-CoV-2 infection. MiXCR, applied by TCRdb to the 5' RACE reads, yields one record per CDR3 protein. The sample shows approximately 50,000 distinct CDR3 sequences, less than 9.5% of them seen only once. Sequencing was done on a sample of whole blood. Receptor source: an adult who was a healthcare worker with PCR-confirmed SARS-CoV-2 infection or an uninfected control (not recorded which).

This chain uses TRBV12-3 or TRBV12-4 with TRBJ2-1; D possibly corresponds to TRBD1 (6 bases). The CDR3 covers 15 residues. The ends were cut back, 3 bases at V and 5 bases at J, with 14 bases in the middle. The CDR3: CASSFPGTPNNEQFF. The CDR3 DNA reads TGTGCCAGCAGTTTTCCCGGGACACCGAACAATGAGCAGTTCTTC.

This clonotype appeared many times. The genes are TRBV7-8 and TRBJ2-2; D is uncertain. Germline V gene sequence: CDR1 SGHVS, CDR2 FQNEAQ. The CDR3 is made up of 14 amino acids. Trimming removed 3 bases at V and 2 bases at J, with 7 bases between. The CDR3 coding sequence is TGTGCCAGCAGCTTCCTACCTAACACCGGGGAGCTGTTTTTT. Its protein product is CASSFLPNTGELFF.

This clonotype was detected a few times. The chain links TRBV5-1 to TRBJ2-5; 9 nucleotides agree with TRBD1. Germline trimming cut 3 bases from V and 4 bases from J; bases unmatched to any gene: 7. CDR1 and CDR2 from the germline V gene are SGHRS and YFSETQ. The CDR3 is made up of 15 amino acids. The CDR3, as DNA: TGCGCCAGCAGCTCAACCGGACAGGGGAGAGAGACCCAGTACTTC. Translated, it gives CASSSTGQGRETQYF.

This clonotype has ten or more counts. The rearrangement joins TRBV27 to TRBJ1-1; D possibly corresponds to TRBD1 (6 bases). CDR1 and CDR2 (germline): MNHEY, SMNVEV (reference sequence). The V gene lost 8 bases and the J gene lost 0 bases, with 13 bases spanning the gap. The CDR3 is 14 amino acids. The DNA of the CDR3 is TGTGCCAGCCGACAGGCACAGATGAACACTGAAGCTTTCTTT. This translates into CASRQAQMNTEAFF.

This clonotype was counted at least ten times. The chain carries TRBV7-6 and TRBJ2-3, with TRBD2 matching 10 bases. V lost 6 bases to trimming and J lost 4 bases; unmatched junction nucleotides: 10. Germline CDR1 is SGHVS and CDR2 is FNYEAQ. This CDR3 region has 16 residues. Here the CDR3 DNA reads TGTGCCAGCAGTTCCCTAGCGGGAGCAGCCTCAGATACGCAGTATTTT. This codes for CASSSLAGAASDTQYF.

The chain joins TRBV5-8 to TRBJ1-5; D is undetermined. This CDR3 region has 16 residues. The germline gives CDR1 SGHTS, CDR2 YDEGEE. Trimming removed 4 bases from V and 0 bases from J, with 14 bases in between. The CDR3 DNA reads TGTGCCAGCAGCCCTTGGCTCGGGGTTAGCAATCAGCCCCAGCATTTT. It encodes CASSPWLGVSNQPQHF.

The rearrangement joins TRBV20-1 to TRBJ2-1; unclear D gene. The V and J ends lost 6 bases and 5 bases respectively, with 14 bases between them. This CDR3 spans 13 amino acids. CDR1 is DFQATT, CDR2 SNEGSKA, per germline (reference sequence). This CDR3 reads CSAPRSGDNEQFF. In nucleotides, the CDR3 is TGCAGTGCCCCACGGTCCGGCGACAATGAGCAGTTCTTC.

The chain couples TRBV29-1 to TRBJ2-7, with 10 positions matching TRBD2. This CDR3 has 16 amino acids. The ends lost 3 bases at V and 2 bases at J; junction bases unmatched: 10. The germline CDR1 and CDR2 sequences are SQVTM and ANQGSEA. CDR3 sequence reads: CSVEIRGTSATYEQYF. In nucleotides, the CDR3 is TGCAGCGTTGAGATTAGAGGGACTAGCGCTACCTACGAGCAGTACTTC.

A few counts support this clonotype. This chain joins TRBV27 and TRBJ2-1; no firm D call. V gave up 5 bases and J gave up 3 bases, with 11 bases separating them. This CDR3 is built from 14 residues. Germline CDR1 and CDR2: MNHEY and SMNVEV (reference sequence). CDR3 bases: TGTGCCAGCAGTATAACGGACCTCTACAATGAGCAGTTCTTC. Protein: CASSITDLYNEQFF.

The chain recombines TRBV7-8 with TRBJ2-3, with D perhaps TRBD2 (5 bases). Trimming left V 5 bases short and J 6 bases short, with 12 bases between. CDR1 SGHVS and CDR2 FQNEAQ come from the germline V gene. CDR3 length: 13 residues. The CDR3 sequence: CASSPRTGDTQYF. In DNA, the CDR3 is TGTGCCAGCAGCCCACGGACGGGGGATACGCAGTATTTT.

This clonotype was seen a handful of times. Germline and junction disagree at one end, which may indicate a read error. In nucleotides, the CDR3 is TGTGTCAGCAGCTTGGCCTACGAGCAGTACTTC. It translates to CVSSLAYEQYF. The chain recombines TRBV5-8 with TRBJ2-7, with no clear D. The CDR3 is 11 amino acids. The V gene's germline CDR1 is SGHTS and CDR2 YDEGEE.

The CDR3 bases are TGTGCCAGCAGCTTGGAGGGGTTCTCCTATAATTCACCCCTCCACTTT. The encoded protein is CASSLEGFSYNSPLHF. This sequence joins TRBV5-5 and TRBJ1-6; D might be TRBD1 (5 bases). Trimming cost V 0 bases and J 0 bases, with 7 bases left between them. The CDR3 totals 16 residues. Germline V gene lookup returns CDR1 SGHKS and CDR2 YYEKEE (reference sequence).

At least ten counts were recorded for this clonotype. The gene calls are TRBV7-3 and TRBJ2-2; 12 positions match TRBD2. The CDR3 length is 16 residues. Losses at the gene ends were 5 bases for V and 8 bases for J; bases not matched to a gene: 9. In germline, CDR1 is SGHTA, CDR2 FQGTGA. As DNA, the CDR3 is TGTGCCAGCAGCCACAACGCCGGGACTAGCGGGGGGGAGCTGTTTTTT. Translation: CASSHNAGTSGGELFF.

This sequence joins TRBV12-2 and TRBJ1-3; the tabulated D call, TRBD1, remains unverified against the DNA. TRBV12-2 constitutes a pseudogene. This CDR3 region has 15 residues. This chain's CDR3 is CASRNIPVSGNTIYF. The DNA of the CDR3 is TGTGCAAGTCGTAACATTCCCGTCTCTGGAAACACCATATATTTT.

This clonotype was recorded at least ten times. The chain is built from TRBV5-1 and TRBJ2-6; D call uncertain. The CDR3 sequence is 15 residues long. Trimming stripped 4 bases from V and 4 bases from J, with 12 bases between. CDR1 is SGHRS, CDR2 YFSETQ, per germline. The DNA of the CDR3 is TGCGCCAGCAGCCCCGCGTCTCAGGGGGCCAACGTCCTGACTTTC. Translated: CASSPASQGANVLTF.

This clonotype was picked up many times. This sequence joins TRBV12-3 or TRBV12-4 and TRBJ2-4; possible D gene TRBD1, 5 bases. With 5 bases removed from V and 2 bases from J, the gap between germline ends came to 13 bases. The CDR3 is made up of 15 amino acids. CDR3 coding DNA: TGTGCCAGCAGTCATGAGCAGGGTCCCAAAAACATTCAGTACTTC. It specifies CASSHEQGPKNIQYF.

Only a few counts were recorded for this clonotype. This chain links TRBV5-5 with TRBJ2-1; D is possibly TRBD1 or TRBD2 (5 bases each). CDR3 size: 17 residues. V gave up 2 bases and J gave up 0 bases, with 15 bases separating them. CDR1 is SGHKS, CDR2 YYEKEE, per germline (reference sequence). The CDR3 sequence is CASSFEGNPNSYNEQFF. CDR3 nucleotide sequence: TGTGCCAGCAGCTTTGAGGGGAACCCTAACTCCTACAATGAGCAGTTCTTC.

This clonotype was detected many times. This chain links TRBV7-8 with TRBJ1-1, with D unclear. The germline V gene has CDR1 SGHVS and CDR2 FQNEAQ. The CDR3 extends over 14 amino acids. V dropped 1 base and J dropped 0 bases, with 6 bases sitting between them. CDR3 nucleotides: TGTGCCAGCAGCTTAGGCAGGATGAACACTGAAGCTTTCTTT. It is translated as CASSLGRMNTEAFF.

Details on this clonotype: This may stem from a read error, because a much larger clone lies one nucleotide away. V is TRBV6-5 and J is TRBJ2-3; D gene ambiguous. CDR3 size: 12 residues. The germline V gene has CDR1 MNHEY and CDR2 SVGAGI. CDR3 DNA sequence: TGTGTCAGCAGAACTGATACAGATACGCAGTATTTT. Its protein product is CVSRTDTDTQYF.

This clonotype was seen a handful of times. CDR3 sequence: CASSPVWLGGWIDTQYF. DNA of the CDR3: TGTGCCAGCAGCCCCGTCTGGCTGGGAGGGTGGATAGATACGCAGTATTTT. V usage is TRBV7-8 and J usage is TRBJ2-3; TRBD2 matches 7 bases. CDR3 size: 17 residues. Germline lookup yields CDR1 SGHVS and CDR2 FQNEAQ. With 5 bases clipped from V and 5 bases from J, the junction kept 16 bases outside the gene matches.

This clonotype has at least ten counts. The rearrangement joins TRBV12-3 or TRBV12-4 to TRBJ1-2; TRBD1 agrees at 8 bases. The CDR3 length is 14 residues. After removal of 5 bases from V and 5 bases from J, the junction contained 7 bases not matched to a gene. In DNA form, the CDR3 reads TGTGCCAGCAGTAGCAGGGGGCTGGAATATGGCTACACCTTC. Translation: CASSSRGLEYGYTF.

In its sample, this clonotype was seen a few times. V is TRBV11-2 and J is TRBJ2-3; D is possibly TRBD2 (5 bases). CDR1 is SGHAT, CDR2 FQNNGV, per germline. The CDR3 consists of 14 residues. V was pared by 5 bases and J by 3 bases, with 12 bases between. The CDR3 DNA follows: TGTGCCAGCAGCCAGGCCGGGGTAACAGATACGCAGTATTTT. Its protein is CASSQAGVTDTQYF.

V is TRBV27 and J is TRBJ1-3, with D uncertain. Germline assignment: CDR1 MNHEY and CDR2 SMNVEV (reference sequence). CDR3 length equals 15 residues. V gave up 4 bases and J gave up 4 bases, with 14 bases separating them. The CDR3 region is CASSSRNDRGNTIYF. CDR3 DNA sequence: TGTGCCAGCAGTTCCCGAAACGACCGGGGAAACACCATATATTTT.

The V call is TRBV29-1, the J call TRBJ1-1; D uncertain. V dropped 6 bases and J dropped 6 bases, with 8 bases sitting between them. Germline V lookup: CDR1 SQVTM, CDR2 ANQGSEA. The CDR3 has 10 amino acids. This chain's CDR3 is CSVGSSEAFF. Here the CDR3 DNA reads TGCAGCGTGGGGTCTTCTGAAGCTTTCTTT.

This clonotype was detected only a few times. CDR3 nucleotides: TGTGCCAGCAGGGGGACTAGCGGAAACGAGCAGTACTTC. Its translation: CASRGTSGNEQYF. The chain couples TRBV6-2 or TRBV6-3 to TRBJ2-7; 11 bases fit TRBD2. Trimming cost V 6 bases and J 5 bases; bases outside gene matches: 3. Germline assignment: CDR1 MNHEY and CDR2 SVGEGT. This CDR3 has 13 amino acids.

This clonotype was counted at least ten times. The chain recombines TRBV20-1 with TRBJ2-3; 12 bases agree with TRBD2. CDR1 DFQATT and CDR2 SNEGSKA come from the germline V gene (reference sequence). The V and J ends lost 4 bases and 2 bases, in that order; junction bases with no gene match: 10. The length of the CDR3 is 17 residues. CDR3 nucleotides: TGCAGTGCTAAGACTAGCGGGAGATTAATTTCCACAGATACGCAGTATTTT. Encoded protein: CSAKTSGRLISTDTQYF.

This clonotype was picked up many times. CDR3: CASSDLSGGHNEQFF. The CDR3 DNA reads TGTGCCAGCAGTGACTTGAGCGGGGGACACAATGAGCAGTTCTTC. The genes are TRBV6-4 and TRBJ2-1, with TRBD2 matching over 8 bases. Germline CDR1 MRHNA, CDR2 SNTAGT. After removal of 1 base from V and 5 bases from J, the junction contained 4 bases not matched to a gene. The CDR3 spans 15 residues.

This clonotype was detected only a few times. This chain connects TRBV5-6 to TRBJ2-5; 7 bases line up with TRBD1. CDR3 length: 14 amino acids. V trimming: 5 bases; J trimming: 3 bases; junction bases outside the gene matches: 7. Looked up from germline, CDR1 is SGHDT and CDR2 is YYEEEE. For the CDR3, the DNA is TGTGCCAGCAGAGTCCGGGACAGAGAAGAGACCCAGTACTTC. As protein: CASRVRDREETQYF.

This clonotype was recorded many times. The chain is built from TRBV13 and TRBJ2-5, with 8 bases fitting TRBD1. V shed 4 bases, J shed 3 bases, and the junction held 4 bases outside the gene matches. CDR1 and CDR2 (germline): PRHDT, FYEKMQ (reference sequence). This CDR3 is built from 14 residues. This CDR3 reads CASSSTGGEETQYF. In nucleotides, the CDR3 is TGTGCCAGCAGCTCCACAGGGGGAGAAGAGACCCAGTACTTC.

There are many counts of this clonotype. The chain recombines TRBV20-1 with TRBJ1-5; D perhaps matches TRBD1 (5 bases). V was trimmed by 3 bases and J by 2 bases, leaving 8 bases between them. The CDR3 runs to 13 residues. Germline V gene data show CDR1 as DFQATT and CDR2 as SNEGSKA (reference sequence). This CDR3 is CSAREQGNQPQHF. The CDR3 DNA sequence: TGCAGTGCTAGGGAACAGGGCAATCAGCCCCAGCATTTT.